This T cell receptor (beta chain) comes out of a study of cytotoxic CD8 clonotypes in ibrutinib-treated CLL (dated by TCRdb to 2020 to 2022). A note on the overall study: In this cohort, approximately 15 patients were treatment-naive and under 13 were relapsed/refractory, while fewer than 18 had unmutated IGHV. Responses were partial in roughly 24 patients and complete in 2; after median about 63 months follow-up, about 15 stayed in remission and about twelve progressed. Response samples were obtained after a median of roughly eleven months of treatment, with a range of roughly 6 to 40 months. An average of around 250,000 productive templates and 94,082 productive rearrangements was obtained per sample. Longitudinal samples were obtainable from about 30% of the 86 participants in the trial. Cryopreserved peripheral blood mononuclear cells were collected before treatment, at response, and at either disease progression or sustained remission. Every sample from remission and from progressive disease was obtained while the patients were still on ibrutinib. General study outcomes and caveats: Sustained-remission and progressing patients did not have matched sampling times, and lymph node repertoires were not examined. Public clonotypes were rare and either contracted or stayed stable during treatment, and the rise in clonality at ibrutinib response reflected the expansion of private clonotypes. Baseline clonality exceeded that of age-matched healthy donors and correlated strongly with circulating CD8+ T-cell counts. An increase in clonality was observed at ibrutinib response, with clonality remaining stable during sustained remission and falling back toward baseline at progression.

For TCR beta library preparation, around 1.9 micrograms of genomic DNA were extracted from the cryopreserved PBMCs. Longitudinal blood samples from CLL patients on ibrutinib monotherapy were analyzed using high-throughput TCR beta sequencing. The patients took part in an open-label, single-center phase 2 trial of ibrutinib monotherapy. Each clonotype received, on average, about 10x coverage in deep resolution sequencing performed on a MiSeq, where the target depth lay between 1 in 1 million and 1 in 200,000 T cells. The immunoSEQ hsTCRB Kit was used to generate the TCR beta libraries. The original methods were these. The data were analyzed with ImmunoSEQ Analyzer and ImmunoSEQ Data Assistant, and V, D and J gene assignments followed IMGT definitions. Clonality, which ranges from 0 to 1, was calculated as one minus the normalized Shannon entropy of productive rearrangement frequencies. Only overrepresented clonotypes making up at least 0.05% of the repertoire of each patient were included in the public clonotype analysis. Roughly 12 age-matched healthy donor repertoires from immuneACCESS were used as controls for clonality. TCRdb limited this immuneACCESS table to in-frame rearrangements with V and J called. A share of clones is missing; checked studies link under half to unresolved V genes, and the rest is unexplained. V and J calls and clone size follow that table, whereas D and trimming were derived from the DNA. The sample data list about 140,000 clones, and about 84% of these were observed just once. The ten largest account for 7.5% to 9% of the sample.

This clone occurred a few times. Its target antigen remains unknown. Base qualities were left out, and no much larger clone turns up one base away. The germline V and J ends show losses of 5 bases and 1 base respectively, and no gene match explains 3 bases of the junction. The germline V gene specifies SQVTM as CDR1 and ANQGSEA as CDR2. The CDR3 runs 14 amino acids, cysteine and phenylalanine included. The entry retains the CDR3 DNA only, 42 bases that are in frame from base 1. This clonotype was obtained from a human donor with chronic lymphocytic leukemia. The V and J genes are TRBV29-1 and TRBJ2-2, and 8 junction bases match TRBD1. The material sequenced was PBMCs, taken after 36 months of ibrutinib treatment. The CDR3 corresponds to CSVSDRVNTGELFF. The DNA sequence reads TGCAGCGTTTCGGACAGGGTGAACACCGGGGAGCTGTTTTTT.